The sequence of this T cell receptor beta chain was determined in a study of cytomegalovirus exposure and HLA in healthy donors. Whole-study results and caveats: It was approximately 160 TCR beta chains that were listed as cytomegalovirus-associated. It was likely that a cluster of highly shared sequence variants was a sequencing artifact. One later analysis reportedly identified an Asian-associated ancestry cluster that showed fewer N-insertions than the approximately 710-donor mean.

Regarding this clone: No antigen is known for it.

Germline CDR1 SNHLY, CDR2 FYNNEI. V dropped 3 bases and J dropped 8; count of bases not matched to a gene: 8. CDR3 length equals 15 residues. Use of 60 Vbeta and 13 Jbeta primers characterized the PCR. TCRdb's table, derived via immunoSEQ multiplex PCR, lists solely in-frame clones and lacks some. The sample contains 300,000 or so clones, around four fifths of which appear only once. The chain has TRBV2 and TRBJ1-4; 8 bases are a match to TRBD1. The sample taken for sequencing was PBMCs. The clonotype comes from a woman between 35 and 50 years old in good health and CMV-seropositive. CDR3 protein: CASSDYRGLGEKLFF. The CDR3 nucleotides read TGTGCCAGCAGTGACTACAGGGGGTTAGGCGAAAAACTGTTTTTT.